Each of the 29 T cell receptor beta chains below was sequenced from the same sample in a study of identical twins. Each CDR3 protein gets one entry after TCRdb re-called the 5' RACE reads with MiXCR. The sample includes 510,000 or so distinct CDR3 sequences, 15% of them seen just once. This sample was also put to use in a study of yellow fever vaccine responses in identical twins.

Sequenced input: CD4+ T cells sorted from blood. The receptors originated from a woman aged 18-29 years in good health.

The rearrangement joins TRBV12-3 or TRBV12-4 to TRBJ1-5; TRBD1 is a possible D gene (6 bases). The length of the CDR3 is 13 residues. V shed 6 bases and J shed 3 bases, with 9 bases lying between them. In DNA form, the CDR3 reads TGTGCCAGCAGGGACAGCTACAATCAGCCCCAGCATTTT. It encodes CASRDSYNQPQHF.

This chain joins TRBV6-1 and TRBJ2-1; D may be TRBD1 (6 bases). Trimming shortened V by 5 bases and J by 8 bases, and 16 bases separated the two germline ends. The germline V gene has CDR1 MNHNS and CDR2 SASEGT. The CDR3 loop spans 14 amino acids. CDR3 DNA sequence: TGTGCCAGCAGTCGCGGTCAGGGGTGGGATGAGCAGTTCTTC. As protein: CASSRGQGWDEQFF.

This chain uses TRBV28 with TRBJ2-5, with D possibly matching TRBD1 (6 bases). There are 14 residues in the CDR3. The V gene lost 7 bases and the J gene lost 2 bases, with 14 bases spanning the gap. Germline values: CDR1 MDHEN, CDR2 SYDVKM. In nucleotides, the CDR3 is TGTGCCAGCACCCCAGGGGTCCTTCAAGAGACCCAGTACTTC. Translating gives CASTPGVLQETQYF.

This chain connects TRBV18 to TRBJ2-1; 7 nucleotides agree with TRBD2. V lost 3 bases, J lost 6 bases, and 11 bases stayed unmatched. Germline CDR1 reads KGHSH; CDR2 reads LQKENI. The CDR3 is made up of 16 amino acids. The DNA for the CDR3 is TGTGCCAGCTCACCCGGGATCCGGGACTACACCAATGAGCAGTTCTTC. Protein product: CASSPGIRDYTNEQFF.

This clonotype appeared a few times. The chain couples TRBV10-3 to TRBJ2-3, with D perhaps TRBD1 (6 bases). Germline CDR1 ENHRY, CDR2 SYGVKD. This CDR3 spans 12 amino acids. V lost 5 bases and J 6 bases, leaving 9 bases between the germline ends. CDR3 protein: CAISWTADTQYF. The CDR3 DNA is TGTGCCATCAGTTGGACAGCCGATACGCAGTATTTT.

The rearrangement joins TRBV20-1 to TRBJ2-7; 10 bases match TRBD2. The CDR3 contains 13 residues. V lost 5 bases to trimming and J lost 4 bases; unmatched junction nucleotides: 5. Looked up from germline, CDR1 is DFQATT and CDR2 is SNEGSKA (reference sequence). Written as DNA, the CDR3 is TGCAGTGCTTTAGCGGGGGGATCGTACGAGCAGTACGTC. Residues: CSALAGGSYEQYV.

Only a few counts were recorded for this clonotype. The CDR3 DNA is TGTGCCAGCAGCTTAAATAATCTAGCCGATACGCAGTATTTT. The encoded protein is CASSLNNLADTQYF. V and J are TRBV11-2 and TRBJ2-3, with a weak D call TRBD2 (5 bases). Germline lookup yields CDR1 SGHAT and CDR2 FQNNGV. V lost 2 bases, J lost 6 bases, and 12 bases lay in between. This CDR3 contains 14 residues.

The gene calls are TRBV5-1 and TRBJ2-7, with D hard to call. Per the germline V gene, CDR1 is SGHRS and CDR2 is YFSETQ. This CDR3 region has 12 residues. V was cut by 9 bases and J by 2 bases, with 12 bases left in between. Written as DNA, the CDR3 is TGCGCCAACCGCAGATCTCCCTACGAGCAGTACGTC. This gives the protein CANRRSPYEQYV.

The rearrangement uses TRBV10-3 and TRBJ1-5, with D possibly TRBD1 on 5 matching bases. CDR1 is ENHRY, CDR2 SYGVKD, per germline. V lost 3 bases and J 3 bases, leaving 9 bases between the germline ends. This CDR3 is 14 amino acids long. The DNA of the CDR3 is TGTGCCATCAGTGATCCCAGGGTCAATCAGCCCCAGCATTTT. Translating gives CAISDPRVNQPQHF.

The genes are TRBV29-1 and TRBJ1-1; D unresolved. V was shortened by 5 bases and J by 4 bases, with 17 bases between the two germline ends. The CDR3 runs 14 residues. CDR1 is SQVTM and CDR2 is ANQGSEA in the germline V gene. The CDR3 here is CSVRGWEGSTEAFF. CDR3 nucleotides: TGCAGCGTTAGAGGCTGGGAGGGAAGCACTGAAGCTTTCTTT. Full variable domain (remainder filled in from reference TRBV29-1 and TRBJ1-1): SAVISQKPSRDICQRGTSLTIQCQVDSQVTMMFWYRQQPGQSLTLIATANQGSEATYESGFVIDKFPISRPNLTFSTLTVSNMSPEDSSIYLCSVRGWEGSTEAFFGQGTRLTVV.

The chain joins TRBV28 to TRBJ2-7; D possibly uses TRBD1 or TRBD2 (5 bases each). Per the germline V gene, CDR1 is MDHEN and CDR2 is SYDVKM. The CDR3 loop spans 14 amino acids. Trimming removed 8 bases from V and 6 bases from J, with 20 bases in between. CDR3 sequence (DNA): TGTGCCAGCCGGCGGACTCTAGAGGGGTTCGAGCAGTACGTC. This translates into CASRRTLEGFEQYV.

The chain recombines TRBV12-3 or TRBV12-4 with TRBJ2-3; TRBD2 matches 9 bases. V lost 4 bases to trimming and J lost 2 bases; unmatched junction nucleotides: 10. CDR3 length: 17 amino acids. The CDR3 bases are TGTGCCAGCAGTTCTAGTGGGCTAGCGGGAATCACAGATACGCAGTATTTT. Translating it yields CASSSSGLAGITDTQYF.

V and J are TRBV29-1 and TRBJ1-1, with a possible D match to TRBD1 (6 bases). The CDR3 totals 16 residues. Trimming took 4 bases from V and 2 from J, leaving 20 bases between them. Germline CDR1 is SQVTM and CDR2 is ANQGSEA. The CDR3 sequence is CSVVVGLWGLNTEAFF. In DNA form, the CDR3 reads TGCAGCGTTGTGGTTGGGTTATGGGGGCTAAACACTGAAGCTTTCTTT.

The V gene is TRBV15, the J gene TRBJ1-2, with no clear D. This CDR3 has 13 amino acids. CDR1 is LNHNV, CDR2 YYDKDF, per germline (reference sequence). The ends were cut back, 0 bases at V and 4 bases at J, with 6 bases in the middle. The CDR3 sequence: CATSREASYGYTF. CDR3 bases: TGTGCCACCAGCAGAGAGGCTAGCTATGGCTACACCTTC.

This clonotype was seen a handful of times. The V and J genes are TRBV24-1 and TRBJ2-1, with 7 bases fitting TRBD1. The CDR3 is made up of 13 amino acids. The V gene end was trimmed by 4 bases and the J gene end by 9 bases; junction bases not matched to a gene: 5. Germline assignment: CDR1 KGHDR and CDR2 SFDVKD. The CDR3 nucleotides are TGTGCCACCAGTGAGAGCAGGGGGAGTGAGCAGTTCTTC. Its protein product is CATSESRGSEQFF.

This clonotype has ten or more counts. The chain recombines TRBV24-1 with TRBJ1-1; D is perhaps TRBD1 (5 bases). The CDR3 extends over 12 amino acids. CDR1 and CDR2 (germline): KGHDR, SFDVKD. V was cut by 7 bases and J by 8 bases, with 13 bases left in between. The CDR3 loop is CATSSDWGEAFF. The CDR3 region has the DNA TGTGCCACCAGCTCCGACTGGGGGGAAGCTTTCTTT.

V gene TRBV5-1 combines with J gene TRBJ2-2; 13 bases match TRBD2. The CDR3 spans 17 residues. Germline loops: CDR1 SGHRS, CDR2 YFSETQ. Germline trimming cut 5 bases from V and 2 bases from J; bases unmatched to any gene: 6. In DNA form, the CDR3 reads TGCGCCAGCAGTAAGACTAGCGGGAGGTTAAACACCGGGGAGCTGTTTTTT. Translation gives CASSKTSGRLNTGELFF.

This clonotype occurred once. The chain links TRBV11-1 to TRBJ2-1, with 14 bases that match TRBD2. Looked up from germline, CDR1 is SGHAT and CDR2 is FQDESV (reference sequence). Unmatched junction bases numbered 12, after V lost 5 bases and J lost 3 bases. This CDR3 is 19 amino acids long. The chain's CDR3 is CASSPGLAGAPNYYNEQFF. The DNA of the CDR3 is TGTGCCAGCAGCCCGGGACTAGCGGGAGCCCCGAATTACTACAATGAGCAGTTCTTC.

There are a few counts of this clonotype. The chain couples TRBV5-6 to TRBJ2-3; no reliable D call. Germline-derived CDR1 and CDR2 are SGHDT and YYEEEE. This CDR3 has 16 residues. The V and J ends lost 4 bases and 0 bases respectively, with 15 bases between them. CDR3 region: CASSRNKRFSTDTQYF. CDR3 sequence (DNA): TGTGCCAGCAGCCGAAATAAGAGGTTTAGCACAGATACGCAGTATTTT.

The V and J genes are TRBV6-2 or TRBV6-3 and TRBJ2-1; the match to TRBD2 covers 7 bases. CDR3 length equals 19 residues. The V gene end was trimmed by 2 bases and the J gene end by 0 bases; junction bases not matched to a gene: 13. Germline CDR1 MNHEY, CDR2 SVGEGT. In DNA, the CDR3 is TGTGCCAGCAGTTACGAGTCCTTTAGCGGGTCCCGCTCCTACAATGAGCAGTTCTTC. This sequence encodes CASSYESFSGSRSYNEQFF.

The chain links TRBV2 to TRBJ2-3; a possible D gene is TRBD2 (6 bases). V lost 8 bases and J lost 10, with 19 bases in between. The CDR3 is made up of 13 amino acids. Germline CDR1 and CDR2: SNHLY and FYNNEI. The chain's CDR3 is CASSSGSPQPQYF. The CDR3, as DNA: TGTGCCAGCTCCAGCGGGTCCCCCCAACCGCAGTATTTT.

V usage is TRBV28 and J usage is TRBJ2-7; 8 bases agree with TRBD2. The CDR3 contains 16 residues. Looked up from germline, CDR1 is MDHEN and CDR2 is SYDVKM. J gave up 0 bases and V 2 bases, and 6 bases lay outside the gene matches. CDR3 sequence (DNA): TGTGCCAGCAGTTTAACCAGCGGGGGCCCCTCCTACGAGCAGTACGTC. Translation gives CASSLTSGGPSYEQYV.

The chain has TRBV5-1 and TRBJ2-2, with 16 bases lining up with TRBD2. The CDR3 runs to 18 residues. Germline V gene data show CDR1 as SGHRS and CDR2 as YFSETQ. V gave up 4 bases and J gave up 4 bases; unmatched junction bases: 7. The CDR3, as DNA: TGCGCCAGCAGCCTGGGACTAGCGGGAGGGCCGGCCACCGGGGAGCTGTTTTTT. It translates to CASSLGLAGGPATGELFF.

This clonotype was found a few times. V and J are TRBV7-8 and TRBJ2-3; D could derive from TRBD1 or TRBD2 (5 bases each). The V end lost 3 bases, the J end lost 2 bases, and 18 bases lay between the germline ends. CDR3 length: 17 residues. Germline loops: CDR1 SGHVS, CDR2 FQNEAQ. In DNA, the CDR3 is TGTGCCAGCAGCTTCCGTTCGGCCTGGGGGAACACAGATACGCAGTATTTT. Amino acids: CASSFRSAWGNTDTQYF.

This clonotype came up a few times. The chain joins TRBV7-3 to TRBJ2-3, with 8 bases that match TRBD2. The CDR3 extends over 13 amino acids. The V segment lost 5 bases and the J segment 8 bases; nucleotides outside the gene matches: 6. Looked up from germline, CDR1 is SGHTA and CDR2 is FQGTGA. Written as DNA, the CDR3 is TGTGCCAGCAGCACCAGCGGGAGTGGTACGCAGTATTTT. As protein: CASSTSGSGTQYF. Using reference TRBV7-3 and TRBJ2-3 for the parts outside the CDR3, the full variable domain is GAGVSQTPSNKVTEKGKYVELRCDPISGHTALYWYRQSLGQGPEFLIYFQGTGAADDSGLPNDRFFAVRPEGSVSTLKIQRTERGDSAVYLCASSTSGSGTQYFGPGTRLTVL.

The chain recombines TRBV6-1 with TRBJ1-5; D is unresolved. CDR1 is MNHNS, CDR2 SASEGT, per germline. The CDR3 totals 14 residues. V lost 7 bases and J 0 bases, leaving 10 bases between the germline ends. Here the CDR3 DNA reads TGTGCCAGCAATGTTGCTGGTAGCAATCAGCCCCAGCATTTT. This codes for CASNVAGSNQPQHF.

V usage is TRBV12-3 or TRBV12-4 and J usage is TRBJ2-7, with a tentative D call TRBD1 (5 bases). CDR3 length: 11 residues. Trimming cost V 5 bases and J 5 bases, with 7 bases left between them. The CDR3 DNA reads TGTGCCAGCAGTAGGGGAAACGAGCAGTACGTC. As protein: CASSRGNEQYV.

The CDR3 coding sequence is TGCAGTGCTAGAGAAAGCGGTCTAGCAGATACGCAGTATTTT. Protein product: CSARESGLADTQYF. This chain links TRBV20-1 with TRBJ2-3; D is possibly TRBD2 (5 bases). Germline V gene data show CDR1 as DFQATT and CDR2 as SNEGSKA (reference sequence). V was pared by 0 bases and J by 4 bases, with 11 bases between. The CDR3 runs to 14 residues.

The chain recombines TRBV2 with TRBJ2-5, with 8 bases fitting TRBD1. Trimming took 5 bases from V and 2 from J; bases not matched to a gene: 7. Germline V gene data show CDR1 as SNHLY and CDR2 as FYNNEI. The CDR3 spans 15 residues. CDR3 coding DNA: TGTGCCAGCAGTCTGGACAGGGCCGGGCAAGAGACCCAGTACTTC. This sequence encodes CASSLDRAGQETQYF.